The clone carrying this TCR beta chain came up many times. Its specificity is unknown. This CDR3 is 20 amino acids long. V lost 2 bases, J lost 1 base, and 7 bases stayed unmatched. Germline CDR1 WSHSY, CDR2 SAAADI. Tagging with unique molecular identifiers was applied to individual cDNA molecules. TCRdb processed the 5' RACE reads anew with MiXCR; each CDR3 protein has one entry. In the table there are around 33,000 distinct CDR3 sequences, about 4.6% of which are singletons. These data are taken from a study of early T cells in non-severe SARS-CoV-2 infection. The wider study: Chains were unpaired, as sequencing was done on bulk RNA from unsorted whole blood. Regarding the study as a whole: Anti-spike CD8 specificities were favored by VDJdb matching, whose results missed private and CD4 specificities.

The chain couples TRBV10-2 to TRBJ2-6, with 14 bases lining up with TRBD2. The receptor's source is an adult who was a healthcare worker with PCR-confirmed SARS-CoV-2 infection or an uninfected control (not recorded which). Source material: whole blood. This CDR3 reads CASSEPGTSGSASGANVLTF. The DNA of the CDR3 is TGCGCCAGCAGTGAGCCGGGGACTAGCGGGAGTGCTTCTGGGGCCAACGTCCTGACTTTC.